The clone carrying this T cell receptor beta chain is a singleton in its sample. Only in-frame clones appear in the TCRdb table, and some are missing; sequencing was by immunoSEQ multiplex PCR. The table records hundreds of thousands of clones, around 88% of them present only once. Trimming at V came to 5 bases and at J to 4 bases, leaving 5 bases not matched to a gene. Germline CDR1 reads SGHTA; CDR2 reads FQGTGA. CDR3 length: 14 residues. The entry originates in a study of blood T cell repertoires in COVID-19. Looking at the study overall: Sites in the United States, Italy and Spain provided acute and convalescent COVID-19 samples. T cells, B-cell-depleted T cells, or PBMCs provided the cDNA or gDNA that served as material.

The clonotype originates from a woman aged 25 to 39 who had recovered from COVID-19. This chain uses TRBV7-3 with TRBJ1-1; 9 bases align to TRBD1. Sequencing was done on a sample of peripheral blood. In nucleotides, the CDR3 is TGTGCCAGCAGCACGGGACAGGGCGGCACTGAAGCTTTCTTT. It translates to CASSTGQGGTEAFF. The variable domain in full, with the rest retrieved from reference TRBV7-3 and TRBJ1-1, is GAGVSQTPSNKVTEKGKYVELRCDPISGHTALYWYRQSLGQGPEFLIYFQGTGAADDSGLPNDRFFAVRPEGSVSTLKIQRTERGDSAVYLCASSTGQGGTEAFFGQGTRLTVV.